This TCR beta chain comes out of a study of cytotoxic CD8 clonotypes in ibrutinib-treated CLL. Study observations and caveats: Elevated clonality accompanied ibrutinib response, with a return toward baseline values at progression. Clonality correlated strongly with circulating CD8+ T cells and exceeded age-matched healthy donors at baseline.

In the case of this clone: No antigen is known for it.

Germline CDR1 and CDR2: SNHLY and FYNNEI. Trimming removed 7 bases from V and 2 bases from J, with 15 bases in between. The CDR3 consists of 15 residues. Deep sequencing aimed at 1 in 200,000 to 1 in 1 million T cells' resolution. Clones were read by immunoSEQ multiplex PCR, and TCRdb kept only the in-frame ones, dropping some. The data show 150,000 or so clones, with about 80% seen just once and around 13% held by the top ten. The source was PBMCs, collected after 12 months of ibrutinib treatment. The TCR was taken from a human donor with chronic lymphocytic leukemia. J is TRBJ1-5 and V is TRBV2; TRBD1 might be the D (6 bases). CDR3 nucleotide sequence: TGTGCCAGCACCTGGGGGGGCGAGGGCAATCAGCCCCAGCATTTT. Its translation is CASTWGGEGNQPQHF.